This passage covers 27 T cell receptor beta chains from one sample sequenced in a study of graft-versus-host responses after intestinal transplantation. Profiled with immunoSEQ multiplex PCR; TCRdb holds only in-frame clones, not every one. The sample has almost 40,000 clones, more than 90% seen once. The antigens for these receptors are not known. This specimen consisted of unstimulated CD8+ T cells sorted from spleen or lymph node cells, obtained before transplant. The receptors here all came from a human donor who was the organ donor for an intestinal transplant.

CDR3 residues: CASSQVLAYHEQYF. In DNA, the CDR3 is TGCGCCAGCAGCCAAGTACTAGCGTACCACGAGCAGTACTTC. The gene calls are TRBV4-1 and TRBJ2-7, with 7 bases aligning to TRBD2. V shed 1 base and J 5 bases; nucleotides not matched to a gene: 5. The CDR3 length is 14 residues. CDR1 is MGHRA and CDR2 is YSYEKL in the germline V gene.

V is TRBV2 and J is TRBJ2-2; D is uncertain. The germline gives CDR1 SNHLY, CDR2 FYNNEI. The CDR3 sequence is 14 residues long. V was cut by 2 bases and J by 0 bases, with 4 bases left in between. CDR3 amino acids: CASSELANTGELFF. In DNA, the CDR3 is TGTGCCAGCAGTGAACTAGCGAACACCGGGGAGCTGTTTTTT. The full variable domain, rest sourced from reference TRBV2 and TRBJ2-2, is EPEVTQTPSHQVTQMGQEVILRCVPISNHLYFYWYRQILGQKVEFLVSFYNNEISEKSEIFDDQFSVERPDGSNFTLKIRSTKLEDSAMYFCASSELANTGELFFGEGSRLTVL.

The rearrangement links TRBV10-3 to TRBJ2-3, with D perhaps TRBD1 (6 bases). The CDR3 is 14 amino acids. CDR1 ENHRY and CDR2 SYGVKD come from the germline V gene. V lost 4 bases to trimming and J lost 3 bases, with 11 bases between them. The CDR3 bases are TGTGCCATCAGTGTACAGGGATTGACAGATACGCAGTATTTT. This sequence encodes CAISVQGLTDTQYF.

The chain recombines TRBV7-6 with TRBJ1-3, with D maybe TRBD1 (5 bases). Germline V lookup: CDR1 SGHVS, CDR2 FNYEAQ. The CDR3 loop spans 13 amino acids. Trimming cost V 5 bases and J 0 bases, with 5 bases left between them. CDR3 DNA sequence: TGTGCCAGCAGCGACAGCTCTGGAAACACCATATATTTT. Its protein is CASSDSSGNTIYF.

The chain employs TRBV6-5 and TRBJ2-3; D gene ambiguous. V shed 2 bases and J shed 0 bases, with 9 bases lying between them. Per germline, CDR1 MNHEY and CDR2 SVGAGI. CDR3 length: 15 residues. As DNA, the CDR3 is TGTGCCAGCAGTTACCGAACTTCTAGCACAGATACGCAGTATTTT. Translated, it gives CASSYRTSSTDTQYF.

The chain recombines TRBV2 with TRBJ1-2, with TRBD1 identical over 10 bases. The CDR3 spans 13 residues. Trimming cost V 7 bases and J 9 bases; bases outside gene matches: 8. Germline V lookup: CDR1 SNHLY, CDR2 FYNNEI. The CDR3 DNA sequence: TGTGCCAGCACTTCTAGGGACAGGGGAAGCTACACCTTC. Its translation: CASTSRDRGSYTF.

This chain joins TRBV6-5 and TRBJ2-3; 9 bases are a match to TRBD2. Germline V gene lookup returns CDR1 MNHEY and CDR2 SVGAGI. This CDR3 has 14 residues. J lost 4 bases, V lost 4 bases, and 3 bases had no gene match. The chain's CDR3 is CASSWRGGADTQYF. DNA for the CDR3: TGTGCCAGCAGTTGGCGGGGGGGGGCAGATACGCAGTATTTT.

V and J are TRBV5-6 and TRBJ1-2; D unresolved. The CDR3 length is 12 residues. The ends were cut back, 0 bases at V and 8 bases at J, with 8 bases in the middle. Germline V lookup: CDR1 SGHDT, CDR2 YYEEEE. This chain's CDR3 is CASSLGGLGYTF. DNA of the CDR3: TGTGCCAGCAGCTTGGGTGGTTTGGGCTACACCTTC.

As DNA, the CDR3 is TGTGCCAGCAGCTCCCCAACTAGCGGGGGGCCGGATGAGCAGTTCTTC. This codes for CASSSPTSGGPDEQFF. The chain is built from TRBV7-9 and TRBJ2-1, with 12 bases fitting TRBD2. Germline CDR1 is SEHNR and CDR2 is FQNEAQ (reference sequence). V lost 4 bases and J lost 8; bases outside the gene matches: 9. The CDR3 covers 16 residues.

This clone has a handful of counts. This sequence joins TRBV7-9 and TRBJ1-3; perhaps TRBD1 as D (5 bases). Looked up from germline, CDR1 is SEHNR and CDR2 is FQNEAQ (reference sequence). The CDR3 extends over 16 amino acids. Trimming pared 5 bases from V and 0 bases from J, leaving 14 bases between. The CDR3 here is CASSRIAGTSGNTIYF. In DNA form, the CDR3 reads TGTGCCAGCAGCCGAATCGCAGGGACCTCTGGAAACACCATATATTTT.

The V call is TRBV6-1, the J call TRBJ1-2; TRBD1 might be the D (5 bases). V shed 5 bases and J shed 7 bases, with 11 bases lying between them. Germline V CDR1 and CDR2: MNHNS, SASEGT. The CDR3 is made up of 12 amino acids. Here the CDR3 DNA reads TGTGCCAGCAGTCAGGGATCCGGTGGCTACACCTTC. Translating it yields CASSQGSGGYTF.

This clone has just a few counts. This sequence joins TRBV10-2 and TRBJ2-7; D is unclear. Germline-derived CDR1 and CDR2 are WSHSY and SAAADI. Deletions cut 5 bases from V and 0 bases from J, with 2 bases between. The CDR3 runs to 11 residues. The CDR3 DNA reads TGCGCCAGCAGTTCCTCCTACGAGCAGTACTTC. Translation: CASSSSYEQYF.

The genes are TRBV6-6 and TRBJ1-3, with D perhaps matching TRBD1 (5 bases). Per the germline V gene, CDR1 is MNHNY and CDR2 is SVGAGI (reference sequence). Trimming shortened V by 8 bases and J by 5 bases, and 10 bases separated the two germline ends. This CDR3 has 12 amino acids. CDR3 coding DNA: TGTGCCAGCGCGGGGCTTCGAAACACCATATATTTT. This gives the protein CASAGLRNTIYF.

The rearrangement uses TRBV7-6 and TRBJ1-5, with 8 bases matching TRBD1. Unmatched junction bases numbered 1, after V lost 4 bases and J lost 2 bases. The length of the CDR3 is 14 residues. Germline V gene sequence: CDR1 SGHVS, CDR2 FNYEAQ. CDR3 amino acids: CASSWGQGNQPQHF. In DNA form, the CDR3 reads TGTGCCAGCAGCTGGGGACAGGGCAATCAGCCCCAGCATTTT.

The V call is TRBV19, the J call TRBJ1-1; the D is unclear. The CDR3 is 13 residues long. Germline V gene sequence: CDR1 LNHDA, CDR2 SQIVND (reference sequence). Trimming stripped 1 base from V and 0 bases from J, with 3 bases between. This chain's CDR3 is CASSIALNTEAFF. For the CDR3, the DNA is TGTGCCAGTAGTATAGCTCTGAACACTGAAGCTTTCTTT. The full variable domain, rest sourced from reference TRBV19 and TRBJ1-1, is DGGITQSPKYLFRKEGQNVTLSCEQNLNHDAMYWYRQDPGQGLRLIYYSQIVNDFQKGDIAEGYSVSREKKESFPLTVTSAQKNPTAFYLCASSIALNTEAFFGQGTRLTVV.

This chain links TRBV30 with TRBJ2-1; possibly TRBD1 for D (6 bases). V dropped 4 bases and J dropped 3 bases, with 7 bases sitting between them. The CDR3 is made up of 12 amino acids. Germline CDR1 is GTSNPN and CDR2 is SVGIG (reference sequence). DNA of the CDR3: TGTGCCTGGACAGGGGACTACAATGAGCAGTTCTTC. Translating gives CAWTGDYNEQFF.

This clone was counted once. The V gene is TRBV2, the J gene TRBJ1-1; D may be TRBD1 (6 bases). CDR1 and CDR2 (germline): SNHLY, FYNNEI. The CDR3 runs to 16 residues. The V end was cut by 7 bases, the J end by 6 bases, with 24 bases between. The CDR3 loop is CASTGEKGGRVSEAFF. The CDR3 region has the DNA TGTGCCAGCACCGGAGAAAAGGGGGGGCGGGTTTCTGAAGCTTTCTTT.

This chain connects TRBV4-1 to TRBJ1-5, with D possibly being TRBD1 (6 bases). The V end lost 1 base, the J end lost 3 bases, and 13 bases lay between the germline ends. The germline gives CDR1 MGHRA, CDR2 YSYEKL. This CDR3 is built from 16 residues. This chain's CDR3 is CASSQGQALNNQPQHF. The CDR3 DNA follows: TGCGCCAGCAGCCAAGGACAGGCTCTAAACAATCAGCCCCAGCATTTT.

The rearrangement joins TRBV4-1 to TRBJ2-3, with 12 bases lining up with TRBD2. CDR3 length equals 18 residues. CDR1 and CDR2 from the germline V gene are MGHRA and YSYEKL. V shed 4 bases, J shed 4 bases, and the junction held 12 bases outside the gene matches. The CDR3 DNA sequence: TGCGCCAGCAGCCTCCTTGGGGCTAGCGGGGGGGCCCCAGATACGCAGTATTTT. Translated: CASSLLGASGGAPDTQYF.

The chain combines TRBV2 with TRBJ1-6; 8 nucleotides agree with TRBD1. V shed 6 bases and J 7 bases; nucleotides not matched to a gene: 5. CDR1 SNHLY and CDR2 FYNNEI come from the germline V gene. CDR3 length: 14 residues. The CDR3 sequence: CASSRGQGNSPLHF. CDR3 nucleotide sequence: TGTGCCAGCAGCAGGGGGCAGGGGAATTCACCCCTCCACTTT. Full variable domain (missing parts from reference TRBV2 and TRBJ1-6): EPEVTQTPSHQVTQMGQEVILRCVPISNHLYFYWYRQILGQKVEFLVSFYNNEISEKSEIFDDQFSVERPDGSNFTLKIRSTKLEDSAMYFCASSRGQGNSPLHFGNGTRLTVT.

The chain has TRBV4-3 and TRBJ2-1; no firm D call. V gave up 0 bases and J gave up 1 base, with 7 bases separating them. The CDR3 spans 15 residues. Looked up from germline, CDR1 is LGHNA and CDR2 is YSLEER. CDR3 DNA: TGCGCCAGCAGCCAAGATCTAGGGTCCTACAATGAGCAGTTCTTC. It codes for CASSQDLGSYNEQFF.

This clone was observed a single time. The chain couples TRBV4-1 to TRBJ2-3; either TRBD1 or TRBD2 may supply D (6 bases each). The length of the CDR3 is 16 residues. V dropped 7 bases and J dropped 4 bases, with 21 bases sitting between them. The V gene's germline CDR1 is MGHRA and CDR2 YSYEKL. The CDR3 region is CASNLSPGALPDTQYF. In DNA, the CDR3 is TGCGCCAGCAACCTTTCCCCGGGGGCGTTACCAGATACGCAGTATTTT.

About this clone itself: The sample holds other DNA sequences that translate to the same CDR3. The CDR3 DNA reads TGTGCCTGGTTTTACGGGGCCCTGTTCACTGAAGCTTTCTTT. Translation: CAWFYGALFTEAFF. The chain recombines TRBV30 with TRBJ1-1, with D possibly being TRBD1 (5 bases). Looked up from germline, CDR1 is GTSNPN and CDR2 is SVGIG (reference sequence). CDR3 length: 14 amino acids. V shed 5 bases and J shed 4 bases, with 17 bases lying between them.

The chain carries TRBV5-6 and TRBJ1-4, with TRBD1 matching 12 bases. V dropped 4 bases and J dropped 7; count of bases not matched to a gene: 11. Germline lookup yields CDR1 SGHDT and CDR2 YYEEEE. The CDR3 loop spans 17 amino acids. The CDR3 reads CASSPGRDRGLAEKLFF. DNA for the CDR3: TGTGCCAGCAGCCCAGGCCGGGACAGGGGGCTGGCTGAAAAACTGTTTTTT.

The chain carries TRBV28 and TRBJ2-2; no clear D. V lost 7 bases, J lost 1 base, and 10 bases lay in between. The CDR3 is 14 amino acids. Germline lookup yields CDR1 MDHEN and CDR2 SYDVKM. The CDR3 region is CASTLDQNTGELFF. The CDR3 region has the DNA TGTGCCAGCACCCTCGATCAGAACACCGGGGAGCTGTTTTTT.

Written as DNA, the CDR3 is TGTGCCAGTAGTCATCCCGACAGCCAGGGAAACACCATATATTTT. Translated: CASSHPDSQGNTIYF. This chain joins TRBV19 and TRBJ1-3; possibly TRBD1 for D (5 bases). Germline V CDR1 and CDR2: LNHDA, SQIVND (reference sequence). The CDR3 loop spans 15 amino acids. V lost 5 bases and J lost 4, with 15 bases in between. The full variable domain, completed using reference TRBV19 and TRBJ1-3, is DGGITQSPKYLFRKEGQNVTLSCEQNLNHDAMYWYRQDPGQGLRLIYYSQIVNDFQKGDIAEGYSVSREKKESFPLTVTSAQKNPTAFYLCASSHPDSQGNTIYFGEGSWLTVV.

The rearrangement uses TRBV4-3 and TRBJ1-2; no definite D call. The CDR3 loop spans 16 amino acids. CDR1 LGHNA and CDR2 YSLEER come from the germline V gene. V lost 0 bases and J lost 4, with 15 bases in between. CDR3 coding DNA: TGCGCCAGCAGCCAAGATCGGCTTACAGCGTCCTATGGCTACACCTTC. Translating gives CASSQDRLTASYGYTF.